Below are 14 T cell receptor beta chains sequenced from a single sample in a study of TIL therapy for anti-PD-1-resistant metastatic lung cancer. The libraries were made with immunoSEQ v3. Profiled with immunoSEQ multiplex PCR; TCRdb holds only in-frame clones, not every one. The sample carries 50,000 to 65,000 clones, around 69% recorded once. Time point specified: pre-treatment sample, taken before nivolumab and TIL therapy. The specimen comprised blood, sampled at baseline. These TCRs come from a person aged 25-79 years with non-small cell lung cancer.

V is TRBV15 and J is TRBJ2-1; either TRBD1 or TRBD2 may fit D (7 bases each). The V and J ends lost 5 bases and 4 bases respectively, with 15 bases between them. CDR3 size: 15 residues. CDR1 LNHNV and CDR2 YYDKDF come from the germline V gene (reference sequence). This CDR3 is CATSRAGQIYNEQFF. The CDR3 bases are TGTGCCACCAGCCGAGCGGGACAGATTTACAATGAGCAGTTCTTC.

The V gene is TRBV15, the J gene TRBJ1-5; D is uncertain. Trimming took off 3 bases at V and 5 bases at J, with 5 bases between the two ends. The CDR3 has 12 residues. The germline V gene encodes CDR1 LNHNV and CDR2 YYDKDF (reference sequence). The CDR3 reads CATSSDYQPQHF. CDR3 DNA sequence: TGTGCCACCAGCAGCGATTATCAGCCCCAGCATTTT.

The chain uses TRBV7-8 and TRBJ1-4; the D gene is possibly TRBD1 (6 bases). Germline CDR1 reads SGHVS; CDR2 reads FQNEAQ. This CDR3 is built from 15 residues. V was trimmed by 6 bases and J by 0 bases, leaving 11 bases between them. The CDR3 DNA reads TGTGCCAGCAGTTATGGACAGACAACTAATGAAAAACTGTTTTTT. It translates to CASSYGQTTNEKLFF.

The chain is built from TRBV7-9 and TRBJ2-3; no firm D call. This CDR3 contains 14 residues. V lost 7 bases and J 2 bases, leaving 13 bases between the germline ends. CDR1 is SEHNR, CDR2 FQNEAQ, per germline (reference sequence). The CDR3 coding sequence is TGTGCCAGCACGCCGGTAAGGAACACAGATACGCAGTATTTT. This codes for CASTPVRNTDTQYF.

CDR3 nucleotide sequence: TGTGCCAGCAGCGCGCGGACAGGGAGGGGGTCGGACACCGGGGAGCTGTTTTTT. This codes for CASSARTGRGSDTGELFF. This sequence joins TRBV4-2 and TRBJ2-2; a weak D match, TRBD1 (8 bases). The CDR3 covers 18 residues. Trimming took 5 bases from V and 3 from J, leaving 22 bases between them. The germline V gene has CDR1 LGHNA and CDR2 YNFKEQ.

The chain links TRBV19 to TRBJ1-2; TRBD1 matches at 7 bases. The CDR3 runs 14 residues. The trim removed 4 bases at V and 6 bases at J, leaving 8 bases unmatched. The V gene's germline CDR1 is LNHDA and CDR2 SQIVND (reference sequence). CDR3 amino acids: CASSTRQGWHGYTF. The CDR3 DNA reads TGTGCCAGTAGTACCCGACAGGGATGGCATGGCTACACCTTC.

CDR3 sequence: CASSSLVRGESWETQYF. The CDR3, as DNA: TGTGCCAGCAGCTCTCTCGTAAGGGGGGAAAGTTGGGAGACCCAGTACTTC. The V gene is TRBV7-8, the J gene TRBJ2-5; possibly TRBD1 or TRBD2 for D (6 bases each). Germline V lookup: CDR1 SGHVS, CDR2 FQNEAQ. The CDR3 totals 17 residues. V was pared by 4 bases and J by 5 bases, with 23 bases between.

The chain combines TRBV19 with TRBJ2-7; no clear D gene. Germline assignment: CDR1 LNHDA and CDR2 SQIVND (reference sequence). There are 13 residues in the CDR3. V was trimmed by 3 bases and J by 3 bases, leaving 9 bases between them. CDR3 sequence reads: CASSIPNSYEQYF. The DNA of the CDR3 is TGTGCCAGTAGTATTCCCAACAGCTACGAGCAGTACTTC.

The CDR3 region has the DNA TGTGCCAGCAGCTTACCTGACGGAGACTCTGGGGCCAACGTCCTGACTTTC. Protein sequence: CASSLPDGDSGANVLTF. J is TRBJ2-6 and V is TRBV5-6; the D is unclear. V was cut by 2 bases and J by 0 bases, with 12 bases left in between. Per germline, CDR1 SGHDT and CDR2 YYEEEE. This CDR3 has 17 amino acids.

The chain has TRBV29-1 and TRBJ2-5, with 10 bases that match TRBD1. Germline-derived CDR1 and CDR2 are SQVTM and ANQGSEA. The ends lost 8 bases at V and 5 bases at J; junction bases unmatched: 8. This CDR3 spans 13 amino acids. CDR3 DNA sequence: TGCAGCCTCCGACAGGGGGCTGGGGAGACCCAGTACTTC. Protein sequence: CSLRQGAGETQYF.

The CDR3 loop is CASSRQGLSYNEQFF. CDR3 DNA sequence: TGTGCCAGCAGCAGACAGGGATTATCCTACAATGAGCAGTTCTTC. The J gene is TRBJ2-1, the V gene TRBV28, with 7 bases matching TRBD1. This CDR3 has 15 residues. Looked up from germline, CDR1 is MDHEN and CDR2 is SYDVKM. J lost 1 base, V lost 6 bases, and 6 bases had no gene match.

This sequence joins TRBV11-3 and TRBJ2-2; the match to TRBD1 covers 9 bases. The CDR3 extends over 15 amino acids. Germline V lookup: CDR1 SGHNT, CDR2 YENEEA. V lost 4 bases and J lost 5; bases outside the gene matches: 5. In DNA form, the CDR3 reads TGTGCCAGCAGCTCGGGACAGGGAGAAACCGGGGAGCTGTTTTTT. This codes for CASSSGQGETGELFF.

With respect to this clone: The same CDR3 also results from other DNA sequences found in this sample. The genes are TRBV30 and TRBJ1-3; D remains unclear. Deletions cut 0 bases from V and 5 bases from J, with 2 bases between. CDR1 and CDR2 from the germline V gene are GTSNPN and SVGIG (reference sequence). The CDR3 is made up of 11 amino acids. The CDR3 DNA reads TGTGCCTGGAGTGTACGAAACACCATATATTTT. As protein: CAWSVRNTIYF.

The chain couples TRBV5-4 to TRBJ2-1; TRBD2 agrees at 10 bases. V gave up 2 bases and J gave up 6 bases; unmatched junction bases: 8. The CDR3 is 16 amino acids. Germline CDR1 is SGHNT and CDR2 is YYREEE (reference sequence). The CDR3 sequence: CASSFAGIAGGNEQFF. The CDR3 DNA sequence: TGTGCCAGCAGCTTCGCTGGGATAGCGGGAGGCAATGAGCAGTTCTTC.